This entry is about one TCR beta chain. Its specificity is not known. The CDR3 totals 16 residues. CDR1 LNHDA and CDR2 SQIVND come from the germline V gene (reference sequence). The V gene end was trimmed by 2 bases and the J gene end by 0 bases; junction bases not matched to a gene: 2. This sample was taken from a study of chemoradiotherapy in HPV16-positive cancers. General study results and limits: Non-HPV-specific T cells did not expand in tumors during treatment, whereas candidate HPV-specific clones and E7-related motifs did. The functional HPV-specific definition rests on just a couple of HPV16-positive patients.

The repertoire was sequenced with immunoSEQ multiplex PCR; TCRdb's copy has only in-frame clones and lacks some. This sample has roughly 70,000 clones, with more than 70% found just once. Repeated repertoire sampling spanned the course of chemoradiotherapy. This specimen consisted of blood, obtained from a patient who underwent chemoradiotherapy. The TCR was taken from a human donor with HPV-associated anogenital cancer. This rearrangement joins TRBV19 to TRBJ2-1, with TRBD2 identical over 9 bases. Here the CDR3 DNA reads TGTGCCAGTAGTATACTAGCGGGAAGCTCCTACAATGAGCAGTTCTTC. Encoded protein: CASSILAGSSYNEQFF.